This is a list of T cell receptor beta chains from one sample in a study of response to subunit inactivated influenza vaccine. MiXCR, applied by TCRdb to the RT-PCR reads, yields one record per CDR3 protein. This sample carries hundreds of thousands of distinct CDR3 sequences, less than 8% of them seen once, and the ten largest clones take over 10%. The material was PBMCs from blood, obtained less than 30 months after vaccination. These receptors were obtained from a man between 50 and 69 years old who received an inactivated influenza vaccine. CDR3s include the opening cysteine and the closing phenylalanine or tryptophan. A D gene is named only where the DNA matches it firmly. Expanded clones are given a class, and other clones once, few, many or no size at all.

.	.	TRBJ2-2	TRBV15	CATSKDRANTGELFF	TGTGCCACCAGCAAGGACAGAGCTAACACCGGGGAGCTGTTTTTT
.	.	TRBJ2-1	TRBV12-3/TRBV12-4	CASVPAGSSYNEQFF	TGTGCCAGCGTTCCAGCAGGGAGCTCCTACAATGAGCAGTTCTTC
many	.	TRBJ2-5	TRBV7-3	CASSSRGGETQYF	TGTGCCAGCAGCTCCCGGGGTGGAGAGACCCAGTACTTC
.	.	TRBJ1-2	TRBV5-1	CASSLAPEWGYTF	TGCGCCAGCAGCTTGGCTCCAGAGTGGGGCTACACCTTC
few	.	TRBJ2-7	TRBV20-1	CSARVFPFSYEQYF	TGCAGTGCTAGAGTCTTCCCCTTCTCCTACGAGCAGTACTTC
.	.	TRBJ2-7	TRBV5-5	CASSWTSSYEQYF	TGTGCCAGCAGTTGGACATCGTCCTACGAGCAGTACTTC
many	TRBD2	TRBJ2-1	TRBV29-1	CSVATSGGARAEQFF	TGCAGCGTAGCTACTAGCGGGGGGGCCCGTGCTGAGCAGTTCTTC
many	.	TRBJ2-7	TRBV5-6	CASSFGRSTYEQYF	TGTGCCAGCAGCTTTGGCAGATCTACCTACGAGCAGTACTTC
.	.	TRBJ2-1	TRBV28	CASSLASGLTYNEQFF	TGTGCCAGCAGTTTAGCGAGCGGTCTTACTTACAATGAGCAGTTCTTC
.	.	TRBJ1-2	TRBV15	CATSRDLWGAESYGYTF	TGTGCCACCAGCAGAGATCTATGGGGGGCGGAAAGCTATGGCTACACCTTC
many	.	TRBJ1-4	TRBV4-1	CASSHPLRGTTNEKLFF	TGCGCCAGCAGCCACCCCTTAAGGGGAACAACTAATGAAAAACTGTTTTTT
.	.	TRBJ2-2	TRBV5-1	CASSNYNTGELFF	TGCGCCAGCAGTAACTACAACACCGGGGAGCTGTTTTTT
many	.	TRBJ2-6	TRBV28	CASSRNTLSGANVLTF	TGTGCCAGCTCCCGTAATACCCTCTCTGGGGCCAACGTCCTGACTTTC
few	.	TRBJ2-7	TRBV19	CASSVGGEQYF	TGTGCCAGTAGTGTCGGGGGCGAGCAGTACTTC
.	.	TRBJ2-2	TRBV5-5	CASSPSGTSAGELFF	TGTGCCAGCAGTCCTTCGGGCACCTCAGCCGGGGAGCTGTTTTTT
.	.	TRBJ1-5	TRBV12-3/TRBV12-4	CASSLSGKYQPQHF	TGTGCCAGCAGTTTATCCGGGAAGTATCAGCCCCAGCATTTT
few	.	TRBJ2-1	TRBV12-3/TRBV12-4	CASSPSRGFYNEQFF	TGTGCCAGCAGCCCATCCAGGGGCTTCTACAATGAGCAGTTCTTC
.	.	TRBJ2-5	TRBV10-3	CAIAGSGQTQYF	TGTGCCATCGCGGGGAGTGGGCAGACCCAGTACTTC
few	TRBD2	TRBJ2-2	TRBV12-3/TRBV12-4	CASSTTSGLNTGELFF	TGTGCCAGCAGTACGACTAGCGGGTTGAACACCGGGGAGCTGTTTTTT
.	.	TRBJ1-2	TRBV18	CASSASTGGGGYTF	TGTGCCAGCTCAGCCAGCACTGGGGGCGGTGGCTACACCTTC
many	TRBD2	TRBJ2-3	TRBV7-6	CASSLGTSGTNEEYF	TGTGCCAGCAGCCTAGGAACTAGCGGTACTAACGAAGAGTATTTT
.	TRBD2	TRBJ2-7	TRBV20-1	CSAREGTSGRYEQYF	TGCAGTGCTAGAGAGGGGACTAGCGGGAGGTACGAGCAGTACTTC
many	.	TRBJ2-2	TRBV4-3	CASSQGGRPPTGELFF	TGCGCCAGCAGCCAAGGTGGCAGGCCCCCGACGGGGGAGCTGTTTTTT
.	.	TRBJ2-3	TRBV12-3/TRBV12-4	CASRGYTDTQYF	TGTGCCAGCAGGGGATACACAGATACGCAGTATTTT
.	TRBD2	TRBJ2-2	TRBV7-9	CASSERESGTGELFF	TGTGCCAGCAGTGAGCGGGAGTCGGGCACCGGGGAGCTGTTTTTT
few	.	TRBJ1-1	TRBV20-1	CSARVVAGVDTEAFF	TGCAGTGCTAGAGTAGTCGCGGGGGTTGACACTGAAGCTTTCTTT
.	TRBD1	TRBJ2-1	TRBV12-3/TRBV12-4	CASSPRQGAEQFF	TGTGCCAGCAGTCCTAGACAGGGGGCTGAGCAGTTCTTC
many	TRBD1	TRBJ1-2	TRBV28	CASSLTGTGRDSF	TGTGCCAGCAGCCTTACCGGGACAGGGAGGGATAGCTTC
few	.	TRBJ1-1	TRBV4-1	CASSQGPGSNTEAFF	TGCGCCAGCAGCCAAGGACCGGGCTCGAACACTGAAGCTTTCTTT
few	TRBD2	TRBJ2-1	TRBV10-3	CAIAGGESYNEQFF	TGTGCCATAGCGGGGGGAGAATCCTACAATGAGCAGTTCTTC
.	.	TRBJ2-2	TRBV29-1	CSVVRNTGELFF	TGCAGCGTTGTGAGGAACACCGGGGAGCTGTTTTTT
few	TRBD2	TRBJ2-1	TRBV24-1	CATSAGTSSNEQFF	TGTGCCACCAGTGCCGGGACTAGCTCTAATGAGCAGTTCTTC
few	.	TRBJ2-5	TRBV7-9	CASSLDLEETQYF	TGTGCCAGCAGCTTAGACCTAGAAGAGACCCAGTACTTC
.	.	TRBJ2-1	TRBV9	CASSPSVGAPYNEQFF	TGTGCCAGCAGCCCATCGGTAGGGGCCCCATACAATGAGCAGTTCTTC
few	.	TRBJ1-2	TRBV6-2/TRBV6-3	CASSYQIVTGYTF	TGTGCCAGCAGTTATCAGATTGTAACGGGCTACACCTTC
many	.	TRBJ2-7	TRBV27	CATTLGGEQYF	TGTGCCACAACCTTAGGAGGCGAGCAGTACTTC
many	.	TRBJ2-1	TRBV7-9	CASSSPGRSIDEQFF	TGTGCCAGCAGCTCACCCGGGCGTAGTATAGATGAGCAGTTCTTC
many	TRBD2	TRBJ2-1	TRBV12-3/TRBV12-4	CASSRLASANEQFF	TGTGCCAGCAGTAGACTAGCATCGGCTAATGAGCAGTTCTTC
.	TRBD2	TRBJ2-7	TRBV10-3	CAISDGGSLSYEQYF	TGTGCCATCAGTGACGGCGGGAGCCTCTCCTACGAGCAGTACTTC
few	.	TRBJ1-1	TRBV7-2	CASKKDRGTEAFF	TGTGCCAGCAAGAAGGACCGAGGGACTGAAGCTTTCTTT